These 30 T cell receptor beta chains were sequenced from one sample in a study of tumor-infiltrating lymphocytes in primary liver carcinoma. Making TCR beta cDNA involved approximately 520 ng total RNA and a constant-region primer. Nested multiplex PCR, run for three rounds with slightly modified ARM-PCR, yielded TCR beta libraries. PCR rounds one and two used TRBV1-TRBV30 forward primers with a C-beta reverse primer for 10 cycles each. From the multiplex PCR reads, TCRdb called clonotypes with MiXCR, one entry per CDR3 protein. The sample lists around 210,000 distinct CDR3 sequences, approximately 64% seen once, with about 7.1% in the top ten. Germline DNA was extracted too, while blood RNA derived from unsorted whole blood. The sample was peripheral blood. These receptors all stem from a woman aged 55-70 years with primary liver carcinoma and hepatitis B virus infection.

The gene calls are TRBV11-3 and TRBJ2-7, with 8 bases aligning to TRBD2. This CDR3 has 17 amino acids. The germline V gene encodes CDR1 SGHNT and CDR2 YENEEA. Trimming took 4 bases from V and 4 from J; bases not matched to a gene: 15. CDR3 coding DNA: TGTGCCAGCAGCTCAGTGTTCTTGCGGGAGGACGGTTACGAGCAGTACTTC. This gives the protein CASSSVFLREDGYEQYF.

Relative to its sample, this clonotype is medium-sized. V and J are TRBV11-3 and TRBJ1-2; D uncertain. Between the trimmed V and J ends, which lost 0 bases and 4 bases, there was a span of 12 bases. Germline V CDR1 and CDR2: SGHNT, YENEEA. This CDR3 spans 15 amino acids. DNA for the CDR3: TGTGCCAGCAGCTTAGATCACGACACCGGCTATGGCTACACCTTC. It translates to CASSLDHDTGYGYTF.

The count of this clonotype is one. A read error may produce the germline difference seen at one junction end. The rearrangement links TRBV6-2 or TRBV6-3 to TRBJ2-7, with no clear D. The length of the CDR3 is 14 residues. Germline values: CDR1 MNHEY, CDR2 SVGEGT. CDR3 amino acids: CASSYSTRFDEHYF. CDR3 bases: TGTGCCAGCAGTTACAGCACAAGGTTTGACGAGCATTACTTC.

This clonotype was counted many times. V gene TRBV12-3 or TRBV12-4 combines with J gene TRBJ2-3; tentatively, D is TRBD1 or TRBD2 (6 bases each). There are 16 residues in the CDR3. The V end was cut by 8 bases, the J end by 5 bases, with 23 bases between. The CDR3 DNA reads as TGTGCCAGCCTCTTTGGGTGGGGGGCCCGGGGAGATACGCAGTATTTT. It is translated as CASLFGWGARGDTQYF.

A remark on this clonotype: A read error is possible here, since a much larger clone lies one base away. The CDR3 does not end in the conserved phenylalanine or tryptophan, so this is likely a read error. This chain joins TRBV6-6 and TRBJ2-3; tentatively, D is TRBD1 or TRBD2 (5 bases each). The germline CDR1 and CDR2 sequences are MNHNY and SVGAGI (reference sequence). This CDR3 spans 14 amino acids. V lost 2 bases to trimming and J lost 4 bases, with 10 bases between them. Here the CDR3 reads CASSYEGKPDTQYL. CDR3 DNA: TGTGCCAGCAGTTACGAGGGGAAGCCAGATACGCAGTATCTT.

This clonotype has a count of ten or more. The V gene is TRBV4-1, the J gene TRBJ1-1, with D unclear. The germline V gene encodes CDR1 MGHRA and CDR2 YSYEKL. The CDR3 contains 19 residues. The germline V and J ends were trimmed by 0 bases and 1 base, with 21 bases remaining between them. CDR3 DNA sequence: TGCGCCAGCAGCCAAGATTTGCGCGTACGGGCGGGAGGGAACACTGAAGCTTTCTTT. Protein product: CASSQDLRVRAGGNTEAFF.

This clonotype was counted a few times. This chain joins TRBV5-1 and TRBJ2-2, with 7 bases lining up with TRBD2. The CDR3 has 15 residues. V gave up 2 bases and J gave up 7 bases; unmatched junction bases: 8. Germline V gene lookup returns CDR1 SGHRS and CDR2 YFSETQ. The CDR3 DNA reads as TGCGCCAGCAGCTTAGCCGGGAGGAATGGCGGGGAGCTGTTTTTT. Its protein product is CASSLAGRNGGELFF.

The chain recombines TRBV28 with TRBJ2-1, with TRBD2 as a possible D gene (5 bases). The CDR3 spans 16 residues. Germline-derived CDR1 and CDR2 are MDHEN and SYDVKM. V dropped 3 bases and J dropped 4 bases, with 16 bases sitting between them. The CDR3 coding sequence is TGTGCCAGCAGTTTCCGAGCGGCAAACCCGTACAATGAGCAGTTCTTC. It codes for CASSFRAANPYNEQFF.

The chain carries TRBV19 and TRBJ2-5; D is uncertain. Germline CDR1 LNHDA, CDR2 SQIVND (reference sequence). V lost 3 bases and J 5 bases, leaving 13 bases between the germline ends. The CDR3 loop spans 14 amino acids. The CDR3 region is CASSMPQEWETQYF. The CDR3 DNA reads TGTGCCAGTAGTATGCCCCAGGAGTGGGAGACCCAGTACTTC. The full variable domain, its missing parts supplied by reference TRBV19 and TRBJ2-5, is DGGITQSPKYLFRKEGQNVTLSCEQNLNHDAMYWYRQDPGQGLRLIYYSQIVNDFQKGDIAEGYSVSREKKESFPLTVTSAQKNPTAFYLCASSMPQEWETQYFGPGTRLLVL.

This chain connects TRBV29-1 to TRBJ1-1, with 8 positions matching TRBD1. The V segment lost 7 bases and the J segment 5 bases; nucleotides outside the gene matches: 15. The CDR3 is 15 residues long. CDR1 and CDR2 (germline): SQVTM, ANQGSEA. In DNA form, the CDR3 reads TGCAGCGGGAGTGGGACAGGAGGCATTGGAACTGAAGCTTTCTTT. This sequence encodes CSGSGTGGIGTEAFF.

The CDR3 sequence: CACGLRTNTEAFF. The CDR3 DNA is TGTGCCTGCGGCTTGCGGACGAACACTGAAGCTTTCTTT. The gene calls are TRBV5-4 and TRBJ1-1, with D unclear. Germline V CDR1 and CDR2: SGHNT, YYREEE (reference sequence). The CDR3 has 13 residues. V lost 10 bases to trimming and J lost 1 base, with 14 bases between them.

Notes on this clonotype: This may arise from a read error, as a much more abundant clone is one base away. Given the absence of the conserved phenylalanine or tryptophan at the CDR3 end, a read error is likely. This chain links TRBV4-2 with TRBJ2-3, with D maybe TRBD2 (5 bases). Germline values: CDR1 LGHNA, CDR2 YNFKEQ. There are 16 residues in the CDR3. Trimming removed 0 bases from V and 5 bases from J, with 15 bases in between. This chain's CDR3 is CASSQEVRLARDTQYL. The CDR3 DNA reads TGTGCCAGCAGCCAAGAAGTACGCCTAGCTAGAGATACGCAGTATTTA.

Concerning this clonotype itself: This may arise from a read error, as a much more abundant clone is one base away. The V call is TRBV7-9, the J call TRBJ1-1; a weak D match, TRBD1 (5 bases). Germline values: CDR1 SEHNR, CDR2 FQNEAQ (reference sequence). V lost 7 bases, J lost 2 bases, and 14 bases lay in between. This CDR3 has 14 amino acids. The CDR3 bases are TGTGCCAGCAACCCGGCCAGGGTAAACACTGAAGCTTTCTTT. Translation gives CASNPARVNTEAFF.

The V gene is TRBV7-9, the J gene TRBJ2-1, with 7 nucleotides matching TRBD2. The CDR3 runs to 15 residues. V dropped 2 bases and J dropped 5; count of bases not matched to a gene: 6. Germline V lookup: CDR1 SEHNR, CDR2 FQNEAQ (reference sequence). CDR3 in DNA: TGTGCCAGCAGCTTACGGGGACTAACGAACAATGAGCAGTTCTTC. It codes for CASSLRGLTNNEQFF.

This clonotype was found many times. The J gene is TRBJ2-3, the V gene TRBV4-2; TRBD2 matches at 8 bases. J gave up 4 bases and V 4 bases, and 13 bases lay outside the gene matches. The V gene's germline CDR1 is LGHNA and CDR2 YNFKEQ. The CDR3 length is 17 residues. The CDR3 reads CASSRGLGSFLADTQYF. CDR3 in DNA: TGTGCCAGCAGCCGGGGACTAGGCAGCTTTTTAGCAGATACGCAGTATTTT.

This sequence joins TRBV4-1 and TRBJ2-1; D is perhaps TRBD1 or TRBD2 (6 bases each). V was pared by 4 bases and J by 4 bases, with 17 bases between. The CDR3 sequence is 16 residues long. Germline V gives CDR1 MGHRA, CDR2 YSYEKL. Here the CDR3 reads CASSPELTGAYNEQFF. In DNA, the CDR3 is TGCGCCAGCAGCCCCGAACTAACGGGGGCTTACAATGAGCAGTTCTTC.

The chain combines TRBV6-1 with TRBJ2-7; 7 nucleotides line up with TRBD1. This CDR3 contains 14 residues. CDR1 MNHNS and CDR2 SASEGT come from the germline V gene. V lost 8 bases and J lost 6; bases outside the gene matches: 13. CDR3 sequence: CASVPTGSPSEQYF. CDR3 in DNA: TGTGCCAGCGTACCGACAGGGAGCCCAAGCGAGCAGTACTTC.

Concerning this clonotype itself: With a much larger clone just one base away, this may be a read error. The conserved final phenylalanine or tryptophan is absent from the CDR3, which likely points to a read error. The CDR3 sequence: CASSYSNSNQPQHS. DNA of the CDR3: TGTGCCAGCAGTTACTCGAATAGCAATCAGCCCCAGCATTCT. The V and J genes are TRBV6-2 or TRBV6-3 and TRBJ1-5; D uncertain. Per the germline V gene, CDR1 is MNHEY and CDR2 is SVGEGT. The CDR3 runs to 14 residues. The V end lost 0 bases, the J end lost 0 bases, and 3 bases lay between the germline ends.

The chain joins TRBV2 to TRBJ2-7; D is undetermined. CDR3 length: 13 amino acids. V lost 3 bases and J lost 7, with 13 bases in between. Germline lookup yields CDR1 SNHLY and CDR2 FYNNEI. CDR3 sequence (DNA): TGTGCCAGCAGTGATAGCACCCTTGAGGAGCAGTACTTC. Amino acid sequence: CASSDSTLEEQYF.

To note about this clonotype: This may be a read error: a much more frequent sequence differs by one nucleotide. The chain recombines TRBV4-2 with TRBJ1-1; TRBD1 is a possible D gene (6 bases). CDR1 is LGHNA and CDR2 is YNFKEQ in the germline V gene. The CDR3 spans 14 residues. CDR3 protein: CAGSQVEGQTEAFF. In DNA, the CDR3 is TGTGCCGGCAGCCAAGTGGAAGGACAGACTGAAGCTTTCTTT.

Regarding this clonotype: One end of the junction does not line up with germline, which may come from a read error. This sequence joins TRBV4-2 and TRBJ2-3; no clear D. From germline, CDR1 is LGHNA and CDR2 YNFKEQ. The CDR3 spans 14 residues. CDR3 nucleotide sequence: TGTGCTAGCAGTCAAGTAGGGCACATAGATACGCAGTTTTTT. Protein: CASSQVGHIDTQFF.

About this clonotype itself: Given a much more abundant clone one base away, this may be a read error. The rearrangement uses TRBV14 and TRBJ2-3; unclear D gene. This CDR3 has 15 amino acids. Germline assignment: CDR1 SGHDN and CDR2 FVKESK. Trimming took off 1 base at V and 9 bases at J, with 17 bases between the two ends. The CDR3 region has the DNA TGTGCCAGCAGCCAAGTCTACTACCCAGAGGCGACGCAGTATTTT. Protein sequence: CASSQVYYPEATQYF.

This clonotype was seen just once. At one end, the junction sequence differs from germline, possibly due to a read error. This rearrangement joins TRBV11-2 to TRBJ2-1, with 14 positions matching TRBD2. In germline, CDR1 is SGHAT, CDR2 FQNNGV. The CDR3 is 19 residues long. The CDR3 DNA reads TGTGTCAGCAGCGTCCGGGACAGGGGACTAGCGGGAGTTTACAATGAGCAATTCTTC. Its translation is CVSSVRDRGLAGVYNEQFF.

This CDR3 is CASSLSGVNNQPQHF. The CDR3 DNA follows: TGTGCCAGCAGCTTATCTGGGGTCAACAATCAGCCCCAGCATTTT. The V gene is TRBV11-2, the J gene TRBJ1-5; D is undetermined. This CDR3 comprises 15 residues. Trimming removed 2 bases at V and 3 bases at J, with 11 bases between. CDR1 and CDR2 from the germline V gene are SGHAT and FQNNGV.

The rearrangement uses TRBV6-9 and TRBJ2-1; D might be TRBD1 or TRBD2, each matching 6 bases. The CDR3 extends over 16 amino acids. V was clipped by 2 bases and J by 7 bases, with 18 bases between them. Germline V CDR1 and CDR2: MNHGY, SVAAGI. The CDR3 spells CASSYALRGPRNEQFF. CDR3 nucleotide sequence: TGTGCCAGCAGTTATGCCCTACGGGGGCCGCGGAATGAGCAGTTCTTC.

Details on this clonotype: At one end the junction does not follow the germline gene, possibly because of a read error. The genes are TRBV11-2 and TRBJ2-7; the D call may be TRBD1 or TRBD2 (5 bases each). The CDR3 length is 17 residues. CDR1 is SGHAT and CDR2 is FQNNGV in the germline V gene. The CDR3 nucleotides are TGTACCAGCACTCCAACCTATATAGGGGCTAGCTTCTACGAGCAGTACTTC. It codes for CTSTPTYIGASFYEQYF.

The genes are TRBV28 and TRBJ2-7; 7 nucleotides align to TRBD1. Germline CDR1 MDHEN, CDR2 SYDVKM. This CDR3 spans 16 amino acids. Germline trimming cut 5 bases from V and 8 bases from J; bases unmatched to any gene: 18. The CDR3 protein is CASSPSDRVRSDKQYF. The CDR3 DNA sequence: TGTGCCAGCAGTCCCTCAGACAGGGTTAGGAGCGACAAGCAGTACTTC. Based on the CDR3 plus reference TRBV28 and TRBJ2-7, the full variable domain is DVKVTQSSRYLVKRTGEKVFLECVQDMDHENMFWYRQDPGLGLRLIYFSYDVKMKEKGDIPEGYSVSREKKERFSLILESASTNQTSMYLCASSPSDRVRSDKQYFGPGTRLTVT.

On this clonotype itself: Because it lacks the conserved phenylalanine or tryptophan at the end, this CDR3 is likely a read error. The rearrangement joins TRBV29-1 to TRBJ1-1; unclear D gene. Trimming shortened V by 4 bases and J by 2 bases, and 8 bases separated the two germline ends. CDR1 SQVTM and CDR2 ANQGSEA come from the germline V gene. The length of the CDR3 is 12 residues. CDR3 protein: CSVVASNTEAFL. The CDR3 DNA reads as TGCAGCGTTGTCGCATCTAACACTGAAGCTTTCCTT.

V and J are TRBV28 and TRBJ1-1; D remains unclear. Germline V lookup: CDR1 MDHEN, CDR2 SYDVKM. CDR3 length: 16 amino acids. V was pared by 0 bases and J by 1 base, with 12 bases between. The CDR3 sequence is CASSLWFGGPNTEAFF. The CDR3 coding sequence is TGTGCCAGCAGTTTATGGTTCGGTGGGCCGAACACTGAAGCTTTCTTT. The full variable domain, its missing parts supplied by reference TRBV28 and TRBJ1-1, is DVKVTQSSRYLVKRTGEKVFLECVQDMDHENMFWYRQDPGLGLRLIYFSYDVKMKEKGDIPEGYSVSREKKERFSLILESASTNQTSMYLCASSLWFGGPNTEAFFGQGTRLTVV.

In its sample, this clonotype was seen a few times. The chain links TRBV5-1 to TRBJ2-5; possibly TRBD1 for D (6 bases). Germline V gene data show CDR1 as SGHRS and CDR2 as YFSETQ. The V end lost 2 bases, the J end lost 5 bases, and 13 bases lay between the germline ends. This CDR3 region has 14 residues. The CDR3 reads CASSFSDSLETQYF. The CDR3 DNA reads TGCGCCAGCAGCTTCTCGGACAGTTTGGAGACCCAGTACTTC.